What follows is one T cell receptor beta chain and its context. No antigen is known for it. Qualities for individual bases were not recorded, and no much larger clone is one base off. This entry is derived from a study of cytomegalovirus exposure and HLA in healthy donors (dated by TCRdb to about 2017). About the investigation overall: The 500 to 800 repertoires of the first cohort and the approximately 110 validation repertoires were produced on the same platform, according to a later analysis. In addition to the first cohort of 650 to 800 subjects, a separate validation cohort of 120 different subjects was used. The study aimed to test whether cataloging public T cell receptors could reveal signatures of past pathogen exposure. The study combined high-throughput TCR immunosequencing, statistical association of individual TCRs with disease status, and machine learning to predict cytomegalovirus infection status.

CDR1 and CDR2 are read off the germline V gene as MNHEY and SVGAGI. Trimming costs V 0 bases and J 2 bases, and their ends lie 10 bases apart. The cysteine opens and the phenylalanine closes a CDR3 of 15 amino acids. CDR3 DNA is the only sequence kept; it has 45 bases, read in frame from the first base. The donors belonged to the validation cohort of over a hundred subjects, which was separate from the approximately 700-subject first cohort. Summary of the overall study and its limitations: The study listed approximately 150 TCR beta chains as associated with cytomegalovirus. The validation cohort had no HLA typing available for a later analysis, so co-occurrence within that cohort was assessed over all 120 or so repertoires. Across donors, most TCR sequences were observed very rarely, whereas some public TCRs were present in many individuals. In vitro tests confirmed that a few of the cytomegalovirus-associated TCR beta chains recognize cytomegalovirus antigens. In a later analysis, TCRs clustered in the first cohort were found to also tend to co-occur in the roughly 130 validation repertoires, with around 94% of cluster scores above 0. Cytomegalovirus status was reported to be diagnosed by the classifier with high specificity and sensitivity in both the original and validation cohorts. The authors suggested that the approach could potentially be extended to other disease states and immunological phenotypes.

Preparation of the library involved the immunoSEQ multiplex PCR assay. The published analysis was carried out like this. A statistical classification framework was built for diagnosing cytomegalovirus status from the catalog of TCR beta chain sequences. The table comes from immuneACCESS by way of TCRdb, which keeps in-frame sequences with V and J called. Part of the clones is missing from these tables; in studies checked, under half for an unresolved V gene and the rest for unknown reasons. D and trimming were read from the DNA, whereas the V and J calls and clone size are those reported in that table. The sample table records around 300,000 clones; roughly 86% of these occur just once. The ten largest clones take up roughly 0.88% of the sample.

The chain was built from TRBV6-5 and TRBJ1-1; TRBD1 is a weak D gene call, 5 bases matching. The TCR comes from a man aged 25-45 years in good health and CMV-seronegative. The sample taken for sequencing was PBMCs. The CDR3 loop reads CASSYSGQGNTEAFF. The nucleotide sequence is given as TGTGCCAGCAGTTACTCTGGCCAGGGCAACACTGAAGCTTTCTTT.